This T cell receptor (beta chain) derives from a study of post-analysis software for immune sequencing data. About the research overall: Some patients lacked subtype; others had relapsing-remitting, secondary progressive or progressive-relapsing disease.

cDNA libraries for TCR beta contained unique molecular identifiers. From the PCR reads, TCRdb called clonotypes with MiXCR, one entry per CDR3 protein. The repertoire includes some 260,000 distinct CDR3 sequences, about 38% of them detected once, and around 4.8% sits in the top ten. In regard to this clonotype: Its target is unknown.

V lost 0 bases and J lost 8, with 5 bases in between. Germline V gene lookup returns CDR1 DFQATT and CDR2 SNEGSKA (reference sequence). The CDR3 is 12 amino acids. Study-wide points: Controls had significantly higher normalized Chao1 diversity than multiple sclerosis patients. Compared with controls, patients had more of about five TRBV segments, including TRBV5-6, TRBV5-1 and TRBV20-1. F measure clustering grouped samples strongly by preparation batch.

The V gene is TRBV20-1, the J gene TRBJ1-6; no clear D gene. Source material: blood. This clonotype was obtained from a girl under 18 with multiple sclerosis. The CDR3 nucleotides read TGCAGTGCTAGAGATCCTGATTCACCCCTCCACTTT. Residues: CSARDPDSPLHF.